These T cell receptor beta chains were read from a single sample in a study of radiotherapy plus CTLA-4 blockade in lung cancer. Libraries were prepared by immunoSEQ multiplex PCR; TCRdb keeps only in-frame clonotypes and omits some of them. Among over 45,000 clones, roughly four fifths were seen once, and the ten largest hold roughly 17%. The sample in question was peripheral blood, obtained from a patient treated with radiotherapy plus ipilimumab. Receptor source: a human donor with non-small cell lung cancer who had a complete response to radiotherapy plus ipilimumab. CDR3s include the opening cysteine and the closing phenylalanine or tryptophan. The D gene is left open where the match is weak. Size values are once, few and many counts, or a class for expanded clones, and some rows have none.

>TRBV13|-|TRBJ1-4|-
CASSLRSSNEKLFF
TGTGCCAGCAGCCTCCGGTCTTCCAATGAAAAACTGTTTTTT
>TRBV28|-|TRBJ1-2|once
CASSSGTPNYGYTF
TGTGCCAGCAGTTCCGGGACACCTAACTATGGCTACACCTTC
>TRBV6-1|TRBD2|TRBJ2-3|-
CASSEGAGEDTQYF
TGTGCCAGCAGTGAGGGAGCGGGGGAAGATACGCAGTATTTT
>TRBV5-1|TRBD2|TRBJ2-1|-
CASSESSGGSYNEQFF
TGCGCCAGCAGCGAATCTAGCGGAGGCTCCTACAATGAGCAGTTCTTC
>TRBV5-1|TRBD1|TRBJ1-5|medium-sized
CASSFGQGGQPQHF
TGCGCCAGCAGCTTCGGACAGGGTGGTCAGCCCCAGCATTTT
>TRBV7-9|TRBD1|TRBJ1-6|-
CASSSNLPTGRSSPLHF
TGTGCCAGCAGCTCCAACCTCCCGACAGGGAGAAGTTCACCCCTCCACTTT
>TRBV5-1|-|TRBJ1-1|-
CASRPRSGATEAFF
TGCGCCAGCAGACCAAGGTCAGGGGCCACTGAAGCTTTCTTT
>TRBV7-2|TRBD2|TRBJ2-5|-
CASREGETQYF
TGTGCCAGCCGGGAGGGGGAGACCCAGTACTTC
>TRBV5-6|-|TRBJ2-1|once
CASSYGTRQFF
TGTGCCAGCAGCTACGGGACAAGGCAGTTCTTC
>TRBV11-3|TRBD1|TRBJ2-4|-
CASSFSGTGVSLAKNIQYF
TGTGCCAGCAGTTTCTCCGGGACAGGGGTGTCCCTAGCCAAAAACATTCAGTACTTC
>TRBV6-1|-|TRBJ1-1|-
CASKHDVTNTEAFF
TGTGCCAGCAAGCACGATGTCACGAACACTGAAGCTTTCTTT
>TRBV6-5|TRBD1|TRBJ1-1|-
CASSRGQMNTEAFF
TGTGCCAGCAGCCGGGGACAGATGAACACTGAAGCTTTCTTT
>TRBV27|-|TRBJ2-1|-
CASGMTVDNEQFF
TGTGCCAGCGGCATGACAGTAGACAATGAGCAGTTCTTC
>TRBV6-1|TRBD1|TRBJ2-7|-
CATLVGQRPYEQYF
TGTGCCACCTTGGTGGGACAGCGACCCTACGAGCAGTACTTC
>TRBV6-1|-|TRBJ2-1|-
CASSETQRTDYNEQFF
TGTGCCAGCAGTGAAACCCAACGGACAGACTACAATGAGCAGTTCTTC
>TRBV5-5|-|TRBJ1-2|-
CASSLIQLSNYGYTF
TGTGCCAGCAGCTTGATACAGCTAAGCAACTATGGCTACACCTTC
>TRBV2|-|TRBJ1-5|-
CASRTGTTSNQPQHF
TGTGCCAGCAGGACCGGGACAACAAGCAATCAGCCCCAGCATTTT
>TRBV4-1|TRBD2|TRBJ2-7|few
CASSRTSGNSYEQYF
TGCGCCAGCAGCCGTACTAGCGGGAACTCCTACGAGCAGTACTTC
>TRBV28|-|TRBJ2-1|-
CASSFSGTYNEQFF
TGTGCCAGCAGTTTCTCAGGGACCTACAATGAGCAGTTCTTC
>TRBV19|TRBD1|TRBJ2-7|-
CASSIAGTDNYEQYF
TGTGCCAGTAGTATAGCGGGGACAGACAACTACGAGCAGTACTTC
>TRBV2|-|TRBJ1-4|-
CASSGGGDGKLFF
TGTGCCAGCAGTGGTGGCGGGGATGGAAAACTGTTTTTT
>TRBV5-6|TRBD2|TRBJ2-3|-
CASSGVSGRAQYF
TGTGCCAGCAGCGGTGTTAGCGGGAGGGCCCAGTATTTT
>TRBV2|TRBD2|TRBJ2-4|-
CASIKTGTIKNIQYF
TGTGCCAGCATAAAGACCGGGACTATAAAAAACATTCAGTACTTC
>TRBV28|TRBD1|TRBJ2-7|-
CASRLGQSSYEQYF
TGTGCCAGCAGACTGGGACAGAGCTCCTACGAGCAGTACTTC
>TRBV11-3|-|TRBJ1-1|-
CASSFDRTTEAFF
TGTGCCAGCAGCTTCGACAGGACCACTGAAGCTTTCTTT
>TRBV6-5|TRBD1|TRBJ1-2|-
CASSSPGQGGRYTF
TGTGCCAGCAGTTCGCCGGGACAGGGTGGACGCTACACCTTC
>TRBV5-1|TRBD1|TRBJ1-3|few
CASSWGQGAKGNTIYF
TGCGCCAGCAGCTGGGGACAGGGGGCAAAAGGAAACACCATATATTTT
>TRBV27|TRBD2|TRBJ2-3|once
CASSLSASGNTDTQYF
TGTGCCAGCAGTTTAAGCGCTAGCGGGAACACAGATACGCAGTATTTT
>TRBV30|TRBD1|TRBJ1-2|-
CAWSKNRGYGYTF
TGTGCCTGGAGTAAAAACAGGGGATACGGCTACACCTTC